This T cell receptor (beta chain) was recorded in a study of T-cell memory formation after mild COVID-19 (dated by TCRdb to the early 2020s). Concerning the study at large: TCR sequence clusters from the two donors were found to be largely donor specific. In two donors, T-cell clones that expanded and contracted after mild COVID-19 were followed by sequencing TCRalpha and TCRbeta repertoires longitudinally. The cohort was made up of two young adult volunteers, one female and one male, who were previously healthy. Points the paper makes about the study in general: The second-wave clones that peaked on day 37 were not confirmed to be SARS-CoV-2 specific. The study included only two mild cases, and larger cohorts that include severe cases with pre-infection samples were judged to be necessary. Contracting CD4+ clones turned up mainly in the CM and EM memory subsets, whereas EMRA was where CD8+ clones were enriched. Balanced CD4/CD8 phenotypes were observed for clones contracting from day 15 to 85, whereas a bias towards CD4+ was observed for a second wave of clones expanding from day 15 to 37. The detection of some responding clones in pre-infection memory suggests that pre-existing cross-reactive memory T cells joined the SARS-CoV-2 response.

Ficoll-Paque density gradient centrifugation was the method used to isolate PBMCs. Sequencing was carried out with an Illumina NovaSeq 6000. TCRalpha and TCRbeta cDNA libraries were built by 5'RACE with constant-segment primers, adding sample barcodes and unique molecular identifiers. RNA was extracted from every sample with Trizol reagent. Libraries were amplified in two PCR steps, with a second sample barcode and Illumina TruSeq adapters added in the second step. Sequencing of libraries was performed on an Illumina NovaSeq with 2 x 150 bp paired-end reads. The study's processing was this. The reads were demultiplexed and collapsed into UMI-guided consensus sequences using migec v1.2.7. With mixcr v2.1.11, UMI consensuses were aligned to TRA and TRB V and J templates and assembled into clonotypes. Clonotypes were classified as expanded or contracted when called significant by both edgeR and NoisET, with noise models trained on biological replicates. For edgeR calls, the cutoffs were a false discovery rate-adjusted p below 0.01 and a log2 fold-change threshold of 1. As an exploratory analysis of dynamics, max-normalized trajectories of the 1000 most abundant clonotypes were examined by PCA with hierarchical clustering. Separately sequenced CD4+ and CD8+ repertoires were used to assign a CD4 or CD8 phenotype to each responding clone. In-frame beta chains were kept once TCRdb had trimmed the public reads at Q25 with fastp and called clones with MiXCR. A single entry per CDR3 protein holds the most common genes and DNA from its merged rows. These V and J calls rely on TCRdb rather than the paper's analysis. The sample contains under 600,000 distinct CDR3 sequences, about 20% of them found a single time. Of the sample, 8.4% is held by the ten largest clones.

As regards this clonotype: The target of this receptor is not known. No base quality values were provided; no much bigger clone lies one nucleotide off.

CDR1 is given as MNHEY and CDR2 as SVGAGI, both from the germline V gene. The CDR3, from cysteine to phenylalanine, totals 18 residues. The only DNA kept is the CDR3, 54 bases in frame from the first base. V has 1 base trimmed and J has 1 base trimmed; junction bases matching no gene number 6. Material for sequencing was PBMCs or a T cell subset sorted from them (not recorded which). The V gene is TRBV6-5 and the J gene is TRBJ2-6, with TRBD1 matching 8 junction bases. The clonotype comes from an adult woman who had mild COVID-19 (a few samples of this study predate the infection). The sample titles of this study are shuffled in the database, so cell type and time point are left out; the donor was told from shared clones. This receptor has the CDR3 CASSYLPGGASGANVLTF. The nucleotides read TGTGCCAGCAGTTACTTACCAGGGGGCGCGTCTGGGGCCAACGTCCTGACTTTC.